The clone carrying this T cell receptor (beta chain) was picked up a small number of times. As yet, its antigen is unknown. This record belongs to a study of CD8+CD57+ T cells in acquired aplastic anemia. At the level of the study: Recorded DNA amounts for sorted CD4+ and CD8+ cells had an average of about 3.5 ug. Healthy donor CD4+ cell samples had a mean of approximately 10 million reads.

Whole-study results and caveats: Patients and healthy controls showed no significant CD8+ Simpson's diversity difference.

Genomic DNA was employed as the template in profiling TCR beta VDJ and CDR3. One entry per CDR3 protein results from TCRdb running MiXCR on the reads. The data contain 150,000 to 200,000 distinct CDR3 sequences, 60% to 70% of them seen just once; the ten biggest clones take up roughly 44%. Germline V gives CDR1 ENHRY, CDR2 SYGVKD. This CDR3 is 11 amino acids long. The V end was cut by 4 bases, the J end by 4 bases, with 2 bases between. The sequencing sample was made of sorted CD4+, CD8+, or CD8+CD57+ T cells (not recorded which) from PBMCs. The clonotype was recovered from a human donor in good health. The chain uses TRBV10-3 and TRBJ2-1; D is undetermined. In nucleotides, the CDR3 is TGTGCCATCAGTGTTTACAATGAGCAGTTCTTC. Translating gives CAISVYNEQFF.